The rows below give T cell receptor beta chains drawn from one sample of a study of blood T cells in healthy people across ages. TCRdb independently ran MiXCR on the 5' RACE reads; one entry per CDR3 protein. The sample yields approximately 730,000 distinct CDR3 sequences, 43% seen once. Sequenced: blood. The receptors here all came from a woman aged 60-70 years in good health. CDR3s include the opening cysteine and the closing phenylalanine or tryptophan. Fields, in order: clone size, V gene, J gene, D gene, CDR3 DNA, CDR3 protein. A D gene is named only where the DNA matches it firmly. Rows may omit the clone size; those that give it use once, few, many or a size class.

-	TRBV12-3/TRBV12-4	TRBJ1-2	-	TGTGCCAGCAGTTCACGGACTCAGGGAGGGAGCTACACCTTC	CASSSRTQGGSYTF
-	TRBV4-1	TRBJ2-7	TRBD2	TGCGCCAGCAGCCAAGTGTTTTTGGCGGGGGGGCCCGAGCAGTACTTC	CASSQVFLAGGPEQYF
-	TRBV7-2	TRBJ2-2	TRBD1	TGTGCCAGCAGCCCTCGGACAGGGGAGAACGGGGAGCTGTTTTTT	CASSPRTGENGELFF
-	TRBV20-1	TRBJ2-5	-	TGCCTAGGCCACGGGGATGAGCAGTACTTC	CLGHGDEQYF
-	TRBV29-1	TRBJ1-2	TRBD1	TGCAGCGTTGAACCAGCAGGGGGCCGCTATGGCTACACCTTC	CSVEPAGGRYGYTF
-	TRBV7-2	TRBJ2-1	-	TGTGCCAGCAGCTTAGCGGGCAGAGTCTCCTACAATGAGCAGTTCTTC	CASSLAGRVSYNEQFF
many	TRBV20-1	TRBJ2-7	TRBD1	TGCAGTGCTAGAGATGGGACAGGGGGCTACGAGCAGTACTTC	CSARDGTGGYEQYF
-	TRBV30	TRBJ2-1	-	TGTGCCTGGAGTCCTTCCGGGACCCAGTCAAATGAGCAGTTCTTC	CAWSPSGTQSNEQFF
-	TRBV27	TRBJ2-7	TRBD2	TGTGCCAGCGGGTTGGCCGGGGCTAGCGGGTCCTACGAGCAGTACTTC	CASGLAGASGSYEQYF
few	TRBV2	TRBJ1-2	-	TGTGCCGGCCGTCGTGGGCAGGGAAACACCTTC	CAGRRGQGNTF
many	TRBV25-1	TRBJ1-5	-	TGTGCCAGCAGTGAATCGGGAGACTCCGACCTTCAGCCCCAGCATTTT	CASSESGDSDLQPQHF
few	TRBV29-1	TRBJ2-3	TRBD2	TGCAGCGTTGACGGGGGGGATACGCAGTATTTT	CSVDGGDTQYF
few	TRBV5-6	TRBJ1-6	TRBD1	TGTGCCAGCAGCCTACGGGACAGCCTTAGGCCCCTCCACTTT	CASSLRDSLRPLHF
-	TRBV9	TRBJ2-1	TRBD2	TGTGCCAGCAGCGTACTAGCGGGAGTGTCGGGTGAGCAGTTCTTC	CASSVLAGVSGEQFF
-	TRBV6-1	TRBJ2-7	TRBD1	TGTGCCAGCAGAGAACAGGGGGCTGACGAGCAGTACTTC	CASREQGADEQYF